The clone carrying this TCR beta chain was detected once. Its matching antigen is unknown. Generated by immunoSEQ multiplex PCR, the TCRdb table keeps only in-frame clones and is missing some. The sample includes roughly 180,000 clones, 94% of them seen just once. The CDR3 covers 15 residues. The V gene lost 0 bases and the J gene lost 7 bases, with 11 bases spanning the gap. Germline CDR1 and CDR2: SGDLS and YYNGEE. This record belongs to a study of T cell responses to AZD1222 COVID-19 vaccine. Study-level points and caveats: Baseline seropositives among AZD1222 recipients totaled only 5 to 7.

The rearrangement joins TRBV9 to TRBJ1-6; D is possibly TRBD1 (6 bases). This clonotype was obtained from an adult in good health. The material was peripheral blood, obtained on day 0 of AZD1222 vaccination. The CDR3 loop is CASSVGRGENSPLHF. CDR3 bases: TGTGCCAGCAGCGTAGGGAGGGGGGAGAATTCACCCCTCCACTTT. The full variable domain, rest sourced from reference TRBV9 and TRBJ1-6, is DSGVTQTPKHLITATGQRVTLRCSPRSGDLSVYWYQQSLDQGLQFLIQYYNGEERAKGNILERFSAQQFPDLHSELNLSSLELGDSALYFCASSVGRGENSPLHFGNGTRLTVT.